This T cell receptor (beta chain) emerged from a study of tumor-infiltrating lymphocytes in primary liver carcinoma. As for the study in general: Resection treated the patients' primary liver carcinoma.

With roughly 540 ng total RNA as template and a constant-region primer, TCR beta cDNA was made. It was through three nested multiplex PCR rounds of slightly modified ARM-PCR that TCR beta libraries arose. From the multiplex PCR reads, TCRdb called clonotypes with MiXCR, one entry per CDR3 protein. This sample yields fewer than 350,000 distinct CDR3 sequences, of which approximately 65% are seen a single time; approximately 9.4% belongs to the top ten. Germline DNA was extracted too, while blood RNA derived from unsorted whole blood. The clonotype originates from a man aged 35-49 years with primary liver carcinoma and hepatitis B virus infection. Sequencing was done on a sample of peripheral blood.

In nucleotides, the CDR3 is TGTGCCTGGAGTGTAGCCCTAGGGGAAGTCGGGAGCACTGAAGCTTTCTTT. This sequence encodes CAWSVALGEVGSTEAFF. This rearrangement joins TRBV30 to TRBJ1-1; D possibly corresponds to TRBD1 (5 bases). The CDR3 is 17 amino acids. Germline V lookup: CDR1 GTSNPN, CDR2 SVGIG (reference sequence). V dropped 0 bases and J dropped 4 bases, with 21 bases sitting between them.